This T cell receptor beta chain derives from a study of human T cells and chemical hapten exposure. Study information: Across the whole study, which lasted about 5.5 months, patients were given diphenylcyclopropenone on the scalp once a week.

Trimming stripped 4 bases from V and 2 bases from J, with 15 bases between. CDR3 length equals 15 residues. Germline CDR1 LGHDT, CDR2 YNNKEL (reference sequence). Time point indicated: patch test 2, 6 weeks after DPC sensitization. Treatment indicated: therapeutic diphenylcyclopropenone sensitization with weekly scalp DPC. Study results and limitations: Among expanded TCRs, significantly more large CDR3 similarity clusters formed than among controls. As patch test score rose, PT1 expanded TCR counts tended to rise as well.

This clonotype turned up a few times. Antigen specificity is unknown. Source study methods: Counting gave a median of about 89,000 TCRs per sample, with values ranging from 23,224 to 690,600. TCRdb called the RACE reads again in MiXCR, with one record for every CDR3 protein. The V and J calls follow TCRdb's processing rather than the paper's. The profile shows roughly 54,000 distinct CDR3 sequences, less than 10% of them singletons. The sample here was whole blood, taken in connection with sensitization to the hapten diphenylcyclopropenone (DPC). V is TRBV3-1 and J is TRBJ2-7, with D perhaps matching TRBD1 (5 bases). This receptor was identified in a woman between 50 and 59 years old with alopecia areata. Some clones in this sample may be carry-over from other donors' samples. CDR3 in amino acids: CASSLGQAMPYEQYF. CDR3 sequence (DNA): TGTGCCAGCAGCCTGGGGCAGGCAATGCCCTACGAGCAGTACTTC.